Described below is a single T cell receptor (beta chain) sequence and its context. Produced via immunoSEQ multiplex PCR; TCRdb's table is partial and in-frame only. The sample shows 150,000 or so clones, around 82% of them seen only once. Those who participated ranged in age from roughly 18 to 100 years and resided in about two dozen US areas. Participants had their cohort set by participant-reported clinical history. The CDR3 extends over 13 amino acids. Trimming took 8 bases from V and 6 from J; bases not matched to a gene: 8. In germline, CDR1 is MDHEN, CDR2 SYDVKM. This sample was included in a study of blood T cell repertoires in COVID-19. Study at large: The United States, Italy and Spain provided the acute and convalescent COVID-19 samples. From T cells, B-cell-depleted T cells, or PBMCs came the material, which was cDNA or gDNA.

The TCR was taken from a man aged 60 to 75 who had recovered from COVID-19. The sample was PBMCs or T cells enriched from blood (not recorded which). The chain recombines TRBV28 with TRBJ1-2; 8 bases align to TRBD1. CDR3 sequence (DNA): TGTGCCAGCCTCACTCACAGGGGGAATGGCTACACCTTC. This codes for CASLTHRGNGYTF.